Listed below are T cell receptor beta chains from one sample, sequenced in a study of PD-1 blockade in mismatch repair-deficient tumors. Generated by immunoSEQ multiplex PCR, the TCRdb table keeps only in-frame clones and is missing some. The sample has fewer than 45,000 clones; roughly 81% are singletons. The input for sequencing was peripheral blood, taken around 76 weeks after starting pembrolizumab. The receptors here all came from an adult with mismatch repair-deficient cancer. Each CDR3 is given with its conserved first and last residue. The D gene is left open where the match is weak. Size tells how often a clone was seen (once, few, many) or the class of an expanded clone, and some rows leave it out.

V gene	clone size	J gene	D gene	CDR3 protein	CDR3 DNA
TRBV6-5	NA	TRBJ2-4	NA	CASTRRGDGNIQYF	TGTGCCAGCACCCGCCGAGGTGACGGGAACATTCAGTACTTC
TRBV5-1	NA	TRBJ1-3	NA	CASSLAGSSGNTIYF	TGCGCCAGCAGCTTGGCCGGAAGCTCTGGAAACACCATATATTTT
TRBV30	once	TRBJ2-7	NA	CAWSVGGYSYEQYF	TGTGCCTGGAGTGTAGGGGGGTACTCCTACGAGCAGTACTTC
TRBV10-1	NA	TRBJ2-2	NA	CASSEIALSDTGELFF	TGCGCCAGCAGTGAGATCGCGCTCTCTGACACCGGGGAGCTGTTTTTT
TRBV7-2	NA	TRBJ2-3	TRBD1	CASSSDREYTDTQYF	TGTGCCAGCAGCTCAGACAGGGAGTACACAGATACGCAGTATTTT
TRBV19	NA	TRBJ2-3	NA	CATLLPGTDTQYF	TGTGCCACCCTGCTCCCTGGGACGGATACGCAGTATTTT
TRBV15	NA	TRBJ2-5	NA	CATSRDKGSQETQYF	TGTGCCACCAGCAGAGATAAAGGCAGCCAAGAGACCCAGTACTTC
TRBV6-1	few	TRBJ2-1	TRBD2	CASSVGLGRVQFF	TGTGCCAGCAGTGTTGGACTAGGGAGGGTACAGTTCTTC
TRBV30	NA	TRBJ2-2	TRBD1	CAWSVGGGTGFTGELFF	TGTGCCTGGAGTGTGGGGGGCGGGACAGGGTTCACCGGGGAGCTGTTTTTT
TRBV27	NA	TRBJ2-6	NA	CASSPLGSGANVLTF	TGTGCCAGCAGTCCCCTTGGCTCTGGGGCCAACGTCCTGACTTTC
TRBV10-3	NA	TRBJ1-5	NA	CAISEFAGENQPQHF	TGTGCCATCAGTGAATTCGCAGGGGAGAATCAGCCCCAGCATTTT
TRBV10-3	NA	TRBJ1-6	NA	CAISGSQGVDSPLHF	TGTGCCATCAGTGGGAGTCAGGGAGTCGATTCACCCCTCCACTTT
TRBV5-1	once	TRBJ2-7	NA	CASSLGQRSEQYF	TGCGCCAGCAGCTTGGGGCAGAGAAGCGAGCAGTACTTC
TRBV6-6	NA	TRBJ2-7	NA	CASRGLRDGQYEQYF	TGTGCCAGCAGGGGCCTACGGGACGGCCAGTACGAGCAGTACTTC
TRBV7-9	NA	TRBJ2-1	TRBD2	CASSLVGTSNEQFF	TGTGCCAGCAGCTTAGTTGGGACTAGTAATGAGCAGTTCTTC
TRBV11-2	NA	TRBJ2-1	NA	CASSAPARTSYHEQFF	TGTGCCAGCAGTGCGCCGGCCCGTACTTCTTACCATGAGCAGTTCTTC
TRBV19	NA	TRBJ1-4	TRBD1	CASSTRQGIREKLFF	TGTGCCAGTAGTACCCGACAGGGAATTCGAGAAAAACTGTTTTTT
TRBV7-6	NA	TRBJ2-7	NA	CASSQLPAANGLYEQYF	TGTGCCAGCAGCCAATTGCCCGCGGCCAACGGCTTATACGAGCAGTACTTC
TRBV5-6	NA	TRBJ2-7	NA	CASSYFGYEQYF	TGTGCCAGCAGTTACTTTGGCTACGAGCAGTACTTC
TRBV11-1	NA	TRBJ1-3	NA	CASSLEGPPTTIYF	TGTGCCAGCAGCTTAGAGGGGCCTCCCACCACCATATATTTT
TRBV11-3	few	TRBJ2-7	NA	CASSTKSDTYEQYF	TGTGCCAGCAGCACGAAGTCAGACACCTACGAGCAGTACTTC
TRBV27	few	TRBJ1-1	NA	CASSWGSGTEAFF	TGTGCCAGCAGTTGGGGGAGTGGCACTGAAGCTTTCTTT
TRBV12-5	NA	TRBJ2-3	NA	CASGRDLGSDTQYF	TGTGCTAGTGGACGCGATCTAGGGTCGGATACGCAGTATTTT
TRBV5-6	once	TRBJ1-4	NA	CASSLPDRKLFF	TGTGCCAGCAGCCTCCCCGACCGGAAACTGTTTTTT
TRBV9	NA	TRBJ2-3	NA	CASSTIRGDTQYF	TGTGCCAGCAGCACAATCAGGGGCGATACGCAGTATTTT
TRBV7-2	NA	TRBJ2-5	NA	CASSSGEIRETQYF	TGTGCCAGCAGCTCAGGGGAAATTAGAGAGACCCAGTACTTC
TRBV5-1	NA	TRBJ1-1	TRBD1	CASSLEVRGLGEAFF	TGCGCCAGCAGCTTGGAGGTCAGGGGGCTCGGTGAAGCTTTCTTT
TRBV7-9	NA	TRBJ2-5	NA	CASSLQETQYF	TGTGCCAGCAGCTTACAAGAGACCCAGTACTTC
TRBV6-6	NA	TRBJ2-7	TRBD2	CASSYLLAEQYF	TGTGCCAGCAGTTACTTACTAGCGGAGCAGTACTTC
TRBV14	NA	TRBJ1-5	NA	CASSQGYSQPQHF	TGTGCCAGCAGCCAAGGATATTCTCAGCCCCAGCATTTT
TRBV28	NA	TRBJ2-1	NA	CASSLGPEGSYNEQFF	TGTGCCAGCAGTTTAGGCCCAGAGGGCTCCTACAATGAGCAGTTCTTC
TRBV28	once	TRBJ2-7	NA	CASSLSGSLNEQYF	TGTGCCAGCAGTTTATCTGGCAGTCTGAACGAGCAGTACTTC
TRBV5-1	NA	TRBJ1-4	NA	CASSPTGGGNEKLFF	TGCGCCAGCAGTCCTACAGGCGGGGGAAATGAAAAACTGTTTTTT
TRBV7-9	NA	TRBJ2-7	NA	CASSLPARLSEQYF	TGTGCCAGCAGCTTACCGGCCAGACTATCCGAGCAGTACTTC
TRBV29-1	NA	TRBJ2-5	NA	CSVAESQETQYF	TGCAGCGTTGCCGAGTCCCAAGAGACCCAGTACTTC
TRBV27	NA	TRBJ1-2	NA	CASTNWEDYGYTF	TGTGCCAGCACCAACTGGGAGGACTATGGCTACACCTTC
TRBV5-4	NA	TRBJ1-2	NA	CASSLAGGGVNYGYTF	TGTGCCAGCAGCTTGGCCGGAGGGGGGGTTAACTATGGCTACACCTTC
TRBV19	NA	TRBJ2-7	NA	CASSPYLRGGYEQYF	TGTGCCAGTAGTCCATACCTTCGGGGTGGCTACGAGCAGTACTTC
TRBV5-1	once	TRBJ1-3	NA	CASSLAGTPSSGNTIYF	TGCGCCAGCAGCTTGGCCGGGACCCCCAGCTCTGGAAACACCATATATTTT
TRBV9	NA	TRBJ2-7	TRBD2	CASSPRGAASGRGEQYF	TGTGCCAGCAGCCCCCGTGGGGCGGCTAGCGGGAGGGGTGAGCAGTACTTC
TRBV6-5	once	TRBJ1-5	NA	CASSLQGGQPQHF	TGTGCCAGCAGTTTGCAGGGCGGCCAGCCCCAGCATTTT